The 16 T cell receptor beta chains reported below all come from one sample, sequenced in a study of blood T cell repertoires in COVID-19. TCRdb's copy holds only in-frame clones and misses some; the assay was immunoSEQ multiplex PCR. This sample carries just under 90,000 clones, around nine tenths of them seen once, and the ten largest clones take 1.7%. The specimen was peripheral blood. The receptors here all came from a man in his 60s with acute or convalescent COVID-19.

The chain couples TRBV2 to TRBJ2-2, with 12 bases matching TRBD2. CDR1 is SNHLY and CDR2 is FYNNEI in the germline V gene. V lost 8 bases to trimming and J lost 6 bases; unmatched junction nucleotides: 4. The CDR3 is made up of 14 amino acids. This CDR3 is CASSPSGGAGELFF. The CDR3 DNA follows: TGTGCCAGCTCCCCTAGCGGGGGGGCCGGGGAGCTGTTTTTT.

This clone was seen only a few times. At one boundary the junction diverges from the germline segment, which might be a read error. This CDR3 reads CASSLAPPGYGYTF. CDR3 in DNA: TGTGCCAGCAGCCTAGCGCCGCCGGGGTATGGCTACACCTTC. The chain links TRBV7-9 to TRBJ1-2; D is undetermined. Germline loops: CDR1 SEHNR, CDR2 FQNEAQ (reference sequence). The CDR3 has 14 residues.

The V and J genes are TRBV19 and TRBJ1-1; 7 bases agree with TRBD1. Trimming at V came to 7 bases and at J to 9 bases, leaving 5 bases not matched to a gene. The CDR3 consists of 11 residues. Germline CDR1 reads LNHDA; CDR2 reads SQIVND (reference sequence). The CDR3 sequence is CASTLQGKAFF. The CDR3, as DNA: TGTGCCAGTACCCTACAGGGGAAAGCTTTCTTT.

This clone was seen a handful of times. The chain has TRBV6-2 or TRBV6-3 and TRBJ2-7; tentatively, D is TRBD2 (5 bases). V was cut by 2 bases and J by 3 bases, with 8 bases left in between. This CDR3 region has 13 residues. Germline CDR1 MNHEY, CDR2 SVGEGT. The CDR3 sequence: CASSYASRYEQYF. The CDR3 coding sequence is TGTGCCAGCAGTTACGCTAGCCGCTACGAGCAGTACTTC.

The genes are TRBV3-1 (or the pseudogene TRBV3-2) and TRBJ1-1; D is unclear. V was cut by 0 bases and J by 6 bases, with 11 bases left in between. Germline-derived CDR1 and CDR2 are LGHDT and YNNKEL (reference sequence). The CDR3 loop spans 14 amino acids. The CDR3 loop is CASSQDGGRAEAFF. The CDR3 DNA reads TGTGCCAGCAGCCAAGATGGCGGGAGGGCTGAAGCTTTCTTT.

As DNA, the CDR3 is TGTGCCAGCTCACCACAGGGGCCCACCGGGGAGCTGTTTTTT. Amino acid sequence: CASSPQGPTGELFF. This rearrangement joins TRBV18 to TRBJ2-2, with a weak D call TRBD1 (5 bases). Trimming pared 1 base from V and 4 bases from J, leaving 7 bases between. Per germline, CDR1 KGHSH and CDR2 LQKENI. The CDR3 contains 14 residues.

The rearrangement uses TRBV28 and TRBJ1-2, with 7 bases matching TRBD1. The CDR3 is made up of 14 amino acids. The ends lost 7 bases at V and 4 bases at J; junction bases unmatched: 9. The germline V gene has CDR1 MDHEN and CDR2 SYDVKM. The CDR3 loop is CASTDRAGRYGYTF. DNA for the CDR3: TGTGCCAGCACCGACAGGGCTGGGCGCTATGGCTACACCTTC.

This rearrangement joins TRBV7-3 to TRBJ2-1; weak D call: TRBD2 (6 bases). Germline CDR1 SGHTA, CDR2 FQGTGA. V lost 5 bases and J lost 7, with 21 bases in between. CDR3 length: 16 residues. Here the CDR3 DNA reads TGTGCCAGCAGCCCTTACGGCGGAGGGGTCTTGAATGAGCAGTTCTTC. This gives the protein CASSPYGGGVLNEQFF.

CDR3 coding DNA: TGTGCCAGCAGCCCAGGGGGAAACCCGGGCTACACCTTC. Translated, it gives CASSPGGNPGYTF. V usage is TRBV3-1 (or the pseudogene TRBV3-2) and J usage is TRBJ1-2, with 7 bases that match TRBD1. Germline lookup yields CDR1 LGHDT and CDR2 YNNKEL (reference sequence). The V gene end was trimmed by 4 bases and the J gene end by 8 bases; junction bases not matched to a gene: 7. The CDR3 consists of 13 residues.

The chain uses TRBV6-2 or TRBV6-3 and TRBJ2-4; 11 nucleotides align to TRBD2. The CDR3 totals 17 residues. Trimming cost V 0 bases and J 1 base; bases outside gene matches: 2. Germline V gene sequence: CDR1 MNHEY, CDR2 SVGEGT. CDR3 loop: CASSYSASGRAKNIQYF. In DNA form, the CDR3 reads TGTGCCAGCAGTTACTCGGCTAGCGGGAGGGCCAAAAACATTCAGTACTTC.

The chain recombines TRBV7-9 with TRBJ1-2; D is possibly TRBD1 (6 bases). Germline V gives CDR1 SEHNR, CDR2 FQNEAQ (reference sequence). V lost 5 bases and J lost 7, with 17 bases in between. This CDR3 contains 14 residues. CDR3 coding DNA: TGTGCCAGCAGCCCTAATGTACAGGGCTCTGGCTACACCTTC. It codes for CASSPNVQGSGYTF.

CDR3 residues: CASSYPTVFATEWTYEQYF. CDR3 in DNA: TGTGCCAGCAGTTACCCCACCGTTTTTGCGACTGAGTGGACTTACGAGCAGTACTTC. The chain recombines TRBV6-2 or TRBV6-3 with TRBJ2-7, with TRBD2 as a possible D gene (5 bases). Per the germline V gene, CDR1 is MNHEY and CDR2 is SVGEGT. CDR3 length equals 19 residues. The ends were cut back, 2 bases at V and 4 bases at J, with 27 bases in the middle.

The chain recombines TRBV5-1 with TRBJ1-1; D is unclear. Germline CDR1 and CDR2: SGHRS and YFSETQ. V gave up 0 bases and J gave up 1 base, with 13 bases separating them. The CDR3 has 16 amino acids. CDR3 sequence: CASSLAEAARNTEAFF. The CDR3 DNA sequence: TGCGCCAGCAGCTTGGCCGAGGCCGCCCGGAACACTGAAGCTTTCTTT.

J is TRBJ1-1 and V is TRBV4-2; D possibly corresponds to TRBD1 (5 bases). The CDR3 has 11 amino acids. The germline CDR1 and CDR2 sequences are LGHNA and YNFKEQ. Trimming left V 0 bases short and J 10 bases short, with 6 bases between. CDR3 sequence: CASSQEGAAFF. The CDR3 coding sequence is TGTGCCAGCAGCCAAGAAGGGGCAGCTTTCTTT.

V usage is TRBV7-8 and J usage is TRBJ2-3; no clear D gene. The germline gives CDR1 SGHVS, CDR2 FQNEAQ. This CDR3 has 15 residues. V lost 1 base and J lost 0, with 8 bases in between. CDR3 sequence reads: CASSLDWASTDTQYF. In DNA form, the CDR3 reads TGTGCCAGCAGCTTAGATTGGGCTAGCACAGATACGCAGTATTTT.

The chain couples TRBV7-8 to TRBJ2-5; 12 bases map to TRBD1. This CDR3 is built from 16 residues. Germline trimming cut 4 bases from V and 4 bases from J; bases unmatched to any gene: 7. CDR1 SGHVS and CDR2 FQNEAQ come from the germline V gene. The CDR3 protein is CASSSQGQGAVETQYF. DNA of the CDR3: TGTGCCAGCAGCTCGCAGGGACAGGGGGCCGTAGAGACCCAGTACTTC.